One sample yielded the 8 T cell receptor beta chains listed below, sequenced in a study of shared clonotypes between healthy human individuals (dated by TCRdb to 2019 to 2021). The receptor library was made with the immunoSEQ multiplex PCR assay. Sourced from immuneACCESS, this table was stored by TCRdb with only in-frame sequences that have V and J called. A share of the clones is absent; for the studies checked, an unresolved V gene accounts for under half, and the remainder has no known explanation. Present in this sample are over 1.5 million clones, 98% of which were seen just once. Together, the top ten hold around 0.45% of the sample. Sequencing used naive CD4+ T cells sorted from blood. The intended sense of this specimen's cell subset or site label: CD45RA+ positively selected. The receptor source for this set is a man in his thirties or forties in good health.

The chain employs TRBV28 and TRBJ1-2; tentative D call: TRBD1 (5 bases). This CDR3 has 14 residues. Germline values: CDR1 MDHEN, CDR2 SYDVKM. V lost 4 bases, J lost 4 bases, and 13 bases lay in between. CDR3 nucleotides: TGTGCCAGCAGTTCCCGGGTGGGGCGCTATGGCTACACCTTC. This encodes CASSSRVGRYGYTF.

The chain couples TRBV27 to TRBJ2-3; 9 bases fit TRBD2. This CDR3 spans 17 amino acids. Unmatched junction bases numbered 6, after V lost 1 base and J lost 1 base. The germline V gene has CDR1 MNHEY and CDR2 SMNVEV (reference sequence). The CDR3 region is CASSLLGIAGGTDTQYF. The CDR3 DNA is TGTGCCAGCAGTTTATTGGGTATAGCGGGAGGCACAGATACGCAGTATTTT.

The genes are TRBV9 and TRBJ2-1, with D possibly being TRBD2 (5 bases). CDR3 length: 15 residues. V lost 4 bases and J lost 4, with 15 bases in between. Germline assignment: CDR1 SGDLS and CDR2 YYNGEE. This CDR3 is CASSQLESLYNEQFF. CDR3 in DNA: TGTGCCAGCAGCCAACTAGAGAGTTTGTACAATGAGCAGTTCTTC.

This clone was recorded once. The genes are TRBV7-3 and TRBJ2-7; D tentatively fits TRBD1 or TRBD2 (5 bases each). The CDR3 consists of 18 residues. Germline lookup yields CDR1 SGHTA and CDR2 FQGTGA. Trimming left V 1 base short and J 0 bases short, with 19 bases between. CDR3 protein: CASSLRGPGQGDSYEQYF. In DNA, the CDR3 is TGTGCCAGCAGCTTAAGAGGTCCGGGGCAGGGAGACTCCTACGAGCAGTACTTC.

The V call is TRBV9, the J call TRBJ2-7; 9 bases are shared with TRBD1. This CDR3 is 14 amino acids long. The V gene end was trimmed by 3 bases and the J gene end by 3 bases; junction bases not matched to a gene: 4. CDR1 is SGDLS and CDR2 is YYNGEE in the germline V gene. The CDR3 spells CASSARDRDYEQYF. In DNA, the CDR3 is TGTGCCAGCAGCGCTCGGGACAGGGACTACGAGCAGTACTTC.

The chain joins TRBV6-1 to TRBJ1-1; D is unresolved. This CDR3 has 11 amino acids. V was trimmed by 4 bases and J by 5 bases, leaving 5 bases between them. CDR1 is MNHNS and CDR2 is SASEGT in the germline V gene. In DNA form, the CDR3 reads TGTGCCAGCAGTGGAGGGACTGAAGCTTTCTTT. This translates into CASSGGTEAFF.

DNA of the CDR3: TGTGCCAGCAGCCAAGGCGTCCTAGCGGTCACCTACGAGCAGTACTTC. Amino acid sequence: CASSQGVLAVTYEQYF. This chain links TRBV4-2 with TRBJ2-7, with TRBD2 matching 7 bases. The V gene's germline CDR1 is LGHNA and CDR2 YNFKEQ. V lost 1 base and J lost 2; bases outside the gene matches: 8. The CDR3 contains 16 residues.

The chain employs TRBV4-2 and TRBJ2-7; 8 nucleotides align to TRBD2. Trimming took 0 bases from V and 2 from J; bases not matched to a gene: 6. The CDR3 consists of 16 residues. CDR1 LGHNA and CDR2 YNFKEQ come from the germline V gene. CDR3: CASSQDGTRGPYEQYF. The CDR3 DNA follows: TGTGCCAGCAGCCAAGATGGGACTAGGGGACCCTACGAGCAGTACTTC.